This entry lists 9 T cell receptor beta chains sequenced from one sample in a study of Ad26.COV2.S vaccination and SARS-CoV-2 variants (dated by TCRdb to the early 2020s). This specimen's treatment or condition label, per the study, means: some 20 received Ad26.COV2.S at low or high dose, single or two shots; several received placebo; per-sample allocation not given. For vaccine and placebo recipients, the sequenced repertoires came from samples collected on day 63 after the first injection. To prepare the library, the immunoSEQ multiplex PCR assay was applied. TCRdb stores this immuneACCESS table with in-frame sequences only. Part of the clones is absent; in the studies checked, under half of the shortfall reflects unresolved V genes, and no reason is known for the rest. Here the sample has approximately 480,000 clones; around 88% occur a single time. The top ten hold roughly 13% of the sample.

The specimen comprised peripheral blood, sampled in a trial of Ad26.COV2.S vaccine versus placebo. The receptors here all came from a person aged 18-65 years who received the Ad26.COV2.S COVID-19 vaccine or a placebo.

Concerning this clone itself: Distinct nucleotide sequences in the sample also encode this CDR3. This chain joins TRBV5-6 and TRBJ2-1; D gene uncertain. Trimming took off 4 bases at V and 0 bases at J, with 14 bases between the two ends. There are 16 residues in the CDR3. CDR1 and CDR2 (germline): SGHDT, YYEEEE. The CDR3 region is CASSTGPSSSYNEQFF. The CDR3, as DNA: TGTGCCAGCAGCACTGGACCCTCTAGCTCCTACAATGAGCAGTTCTTC.

This clone was recorded once. This sequence joins TRBV28 and TRBJ1-4; D gene unclear. Germline V gene sequence: CDR1 MDHEN, CDR2 SYDVKM. The CDR3 loop spans 14 amino acids. V was shortened by 5 bases and J by 5 bases, with 12 bases between the two germline ends. CDR3 protein: CASSGPRLNEKLFF. DNA of the CDR3: TGTGCCAGCAGTGGGCCACGACTAAATGAAAAACTGTTTTTT.

The chain uses TRBV27 and TRBJ2-4, with D possibly called TRBD1 or TRBD2 (5 bases each). Trimming cost V 4 bases and J 4 bases, with 14 bases left between them. There are 15 residues in the CDR3. Germline CDR1 MNHEY, CDR2 SMNVEV (reference sequence). CDR3 DNA sequence: TGTGCCAGCAGTTCAATCGGGACCCTGAAAAACATTCAGTACTTC. Translated, it gives CASSSIGTLKNIQYF.

The chain recombines TRBV6-5 with TRBJ2-1; D is possibly TRBD2 (6 bases). The CDR3 has 13 amino acids. With 8 bases removed from V and 5 bases from J, the gap between germline ends came to 13 bases. Germline lookup yields CDR1 MNHEY and CDR2 SVGAGI. CDR3 sequence: CASEGRPNNEQFF. The CDR3 DNA is TGTGCCAGCGAGGGGAGGCCGAACAATGAGCAGTTCTTC.

The rearrangement uses TRBV14 and TRBJ1-1, with D perhaps matching TRBD1 (6 bases). The CDR3 has 12 amino acids. Trimming pared 4 bases from V and 11 bases from J, leaving 14 bases between. CDR1 SGHDN and CDR2 FVKESK come from the germline V gene. CDR3 residues: CASSRDIGRAFF. In DNA, the CDR3 is TGTGCCAGCAGCCGGGACATCGGGAGGGCTTTCTTT.

The J gene is TRBJ1-2, the V gene TRBV27; D remains unclear. Deletions cut 6 bases from V and 6 bases from J, with 20 bases between. CDR3 length equals 15 residues. CDR1 and CDR2 (germline): MNHEY, SMNVEV (reference sequence). The CDR3 protein is CASRFVGWAEDGYTF. Written as DNA, the CDR3 is TGTGCCAGCAGGTTTGTAGGGTGGGCTGAGGATGGCTACACCTTC.

This clone showed up just once. The genes are TRBV6-5 and TRBJ1-2; no clear D gene. V was clipped by 5 bases and J by 4 bases, with 11 bases between them. The CDR3 totals 13 residues. Germline V gene sequence: CDR1 MNHEY, CDR2 SVGAGI. The CDR3, as DNA: TGTGCCAGCAGTAAGACGACCTCCTATGGCTACACCTTC. Its translation is CASSKTTSYGYTF.

The chain uses TRBV11-3 and TRBJ2-2; maybe TRBD2 (5 bases). Germline loops: CDR1 SGHNT, CDR2 YENEEA. The CDR3 extends over 15 amino acids. V was shortened by 1 base and J by 0 bases, with 6 bases between the two germline ends. CDR3 sequence reads: CASSLGGTNTGELFF. The CDR3 DNA is TGTGCCAGCAGCTTAGGAGGGACGAACACCGGGGAGCTGTTTTTT.

The chain has TRBV7-9 and TRBJ1-3; D may be TRBD1 (5 bases). The CDR3 covers 17 residues. The germline gives CDR1 SEHNR, CDR2 FQNEAQ (reference sequence). The V and J ends lost 1 base and 1 base respectively, with 14 bases between them. CDR3 protein: CASSLGGTPKSGNTIYF. The CDR3 bases are TGTGCCAGCAGCTTAGGAGGGACTCCAAAGTCTGGAAACACCATATATTTT.